The clone carrying this T cell receptor (beta chain) was counted a single time. The sample belongs to a study of blood T cell repertoires in COVID-19. This CDR3 region has 15 residues. CDR1 and CDR2 (germline): SGHDT, YYEEEE. V lost 1 base and J lost 8, with 16 bases in between. Produced via immunoSEQ multiplex PCR; TCRdb's table is partial and in-frame only. The sample contains some 220,000 clones, approximately 85% of which appear only once. The chain links TRBV5-6 to TRBJ2-1; D is possibly TRBD1 (6 bases). Sequenced sample: peripheral blood. The source is a woman in her 70s with COVID-19, enrolled during active disease. The CDR3 loop reads CASSLPHRTVDEQFF. As DNA, the CDR3 is TGTGCCAGCAGCTTGCCCCATCGGACAGTCGATGAGCAGTTCTTC.